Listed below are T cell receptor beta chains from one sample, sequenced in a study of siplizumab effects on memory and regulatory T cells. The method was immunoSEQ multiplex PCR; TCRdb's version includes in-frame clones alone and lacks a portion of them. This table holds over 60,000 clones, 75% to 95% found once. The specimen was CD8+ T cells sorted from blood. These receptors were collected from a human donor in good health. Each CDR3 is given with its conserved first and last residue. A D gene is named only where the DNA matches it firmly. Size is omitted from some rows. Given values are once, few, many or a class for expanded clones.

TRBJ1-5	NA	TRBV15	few	TGTGCCACCAGCAGAGATAGGGGTAGCAATCAGCCCCAGCATTTT	CATSRDRGSNQPQHF
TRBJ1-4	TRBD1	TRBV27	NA	TGTGCCAGCAGTGGGACAGAAGAAAAACTGTTTTTT	CASSGTEEKLFF
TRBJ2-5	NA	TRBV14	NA	TGTGCCAGCAGCCAAGTAACGGGCCCAGAGACCCAGTACTTC	CASSQVTGPETQYF
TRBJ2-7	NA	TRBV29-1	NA	TGCAGCGTTGCTCAGGGTGTCTACGAGCAGTACTTC	CSVAQGVYEQYF
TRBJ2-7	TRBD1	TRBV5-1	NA	TGCGCCAGCAGCCCGGGACAGGGTCCGTACGAGCAGTACTTC	CASSPGQGPYEQYF
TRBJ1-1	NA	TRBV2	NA	TGTGCCAGCAGTGCGCCAGGTGAAGCTTTCTTT	CASSAPGEAFF
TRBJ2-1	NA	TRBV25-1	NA	TGTGCCAGCAGTCCAGGGGCGATTAATGAGCAGTTCTTC	CASSPGAINEQFF
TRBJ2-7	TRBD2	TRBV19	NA	TGTGCCAGTGCTGGTCACGGGACTAATTCCTACGAGCAGTACTTC	CASAGHGTNSYEQYF
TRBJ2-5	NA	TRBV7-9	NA	TGTGCCAGCAGCTCGAATGCCCTCCCCATAGCAGAGACCCAGTACTTC	CASSSNALPIAETQYF
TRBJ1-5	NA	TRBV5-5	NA	TGTGCCAGCAGCTTGGCTGAGTATAGCAATCAGCCCCAGCATTTT	CASSLAEYSNQPQHF
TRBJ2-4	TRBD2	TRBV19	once	TGTGCCAGTAGTTCGGGGGGAAGGGGATTAAACATTCAGTACTTC	CASSSGGRGLNIQYF
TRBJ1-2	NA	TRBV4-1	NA	TGCGCCAGCAGCCAGGTTAAGGGGCAGAGCAGCTATGGCTACACCTTC	CASSQVKGQSSYGYTF
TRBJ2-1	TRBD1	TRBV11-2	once	TGTGCCAGCAGTTTACCACCGGGACAGGGGTGGGATGAGCAGTTCTTC	CASSLPPGQGWDEQFF
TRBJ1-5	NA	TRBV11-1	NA	TGTGCCAGCAGCCGCGAGGGACCGGATCAGCCCCAGCATTTT	CASSREGPDQPQHF
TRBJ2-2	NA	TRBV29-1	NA	TGCAGCGTTTTGACAGGGAACACCGGGGAGCTGTTTTTT	CSVLTGNTGELFF
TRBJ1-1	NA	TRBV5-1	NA	TGCGCCAGCACCGAGGGGAACACTGAAGCTTTCTTT	CASTEGNTEAFF
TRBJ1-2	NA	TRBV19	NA	TGTGCCAGTAAACCCACAGGGTCTAACTATGGCTACACCTTC	CASKPTGSNYGYTF
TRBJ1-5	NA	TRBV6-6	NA	TGTGCCAGCAGTTACCTTCCGGGTAGCAATCAGCCCCAGCATTTT	CASSYLPGSNQPQHF
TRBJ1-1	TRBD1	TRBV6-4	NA	TGTGCCAGCAGTGACTCCCCGGACAGGGGCCTCACTGAAGCTTTCTTT	CASSDSPDRGLTEAFF
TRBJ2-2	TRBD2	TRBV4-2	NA	TGTGCCAGCAGTCAAATCGGACTAGCGACCGGGGAGCTGTTTTTT	CASSQIGLATGELFF
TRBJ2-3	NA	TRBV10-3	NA	TGTGCCGTGCTGGGGAGCGGTGGCGGGGATACGCAGTATTTT	CAVLGSGGGDTQYF
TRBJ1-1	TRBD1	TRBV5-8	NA	TGTGCCAGCAGGCTGGGACAGGGGGTATGGAGTACTGAAGCTTTCTTT	CASRLGQGVWSTEAFF
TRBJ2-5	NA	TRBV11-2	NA	TGTGCCAGCAGCTTGTCCGGATGGGGAGAGACCCAGTACTTC	CASSLSGWGETQYF
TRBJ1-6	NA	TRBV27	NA	TGTGCCAGCAGTTTAAGTAATAATTCACCCCTCCACTTT	CASSLSNNSPLHF
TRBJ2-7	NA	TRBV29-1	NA	TGCAGCGTTGACAAGAGTAGTTCCTACGAGCAGTACTTC	CSVDKSSSYEQYF
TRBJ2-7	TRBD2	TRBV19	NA	TGTGCCAGTAGTTTAATAGCGGGATCCTACGAGCAGTACTTC	CASSLIAGSYEQYF
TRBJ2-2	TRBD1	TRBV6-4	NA	TGTGCCAGCAGTATCACAGGGGATCCGAACACCGGGGAGCTGTTTTTT	CASSITGDPNTGELFF
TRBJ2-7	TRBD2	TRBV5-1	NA	TGCGCCAGCAGCCCGACACTAGCGGGAGCCGCCTACGAGCAGTACTTC	CASSPTLAGAAYEQYF
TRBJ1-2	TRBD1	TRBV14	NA	TGTGCCAGCAGCTTCCGACAGGGGACGGACTACCTCTATGGCTACACCTTC	CASSFRQGTDYLYGYTF
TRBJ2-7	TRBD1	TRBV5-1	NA	TGCGCCAGCAGCTTAGAGACAGGGGGCGTTGGAAACGAGCAGTACTTC	CASSLETGGVGNEQYF
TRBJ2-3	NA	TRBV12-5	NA	TGTGCTAGTGGTAGCGAGGACGTAGGGGGAGGGGAGATAGATACGCAGTATTTT	CASGSEDVGGGEIDTQYF
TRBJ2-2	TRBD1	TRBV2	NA	TGTGCCAGCAGTGCCGGGACAGGGGACACCGGGGAGCTGTTTTTT	CASSAGTGDTGELFF
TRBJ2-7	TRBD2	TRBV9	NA	TGTGCCAGCAGCTACGAAGCGGGGACGTCGTACGAGCAGTACTTC	CASSYEAGTSYEQYF
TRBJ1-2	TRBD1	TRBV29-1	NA	TGCAGCGCGCAGACAGGGGCTGGCTACACCTTC	CSAQTGAGYTF
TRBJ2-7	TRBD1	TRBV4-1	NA	TGCGCCAGCAGTCGGAACAGGGGCCACGAGCAGTACTTC	CASSRNRGHEQYF
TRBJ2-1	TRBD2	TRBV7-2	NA	TGTGCCAGCAGTTCCGGGACTAGTACCTACAATGAGCAGTTCTTC	CASSSGTSTYNEQFF
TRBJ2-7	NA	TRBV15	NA	TGTGCCACCAGCAGAGTTATCGGTTACGAGCAGTACTTC	CATSRVIGYEQYF
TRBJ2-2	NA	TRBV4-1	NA	TGCGCCAGCAGCCCGACGAAGGTATACACCGGGGAGCTGTTTTTT	CASSPTKVYTGELFF
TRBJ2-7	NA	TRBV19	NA	TGTGCCAGTAGTATGAGGGGAGGGGGTTACGAGCAGTACTTC	CASSMRGGGYEQYF
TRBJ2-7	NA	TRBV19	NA	TGTGCCAGTAGTACCACACATACCGCCTACGAGCAGTACTTC	CASSTTHTAYEQYF
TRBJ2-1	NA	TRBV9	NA	TGTGCCAGCACCCTCGCCCCCGGGGAGTCCTACAATGAGCAGTTCTTC	CASTLAPGESYNEQFF
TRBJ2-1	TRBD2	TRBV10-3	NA	TGTGCCATCAGTGACGTTTATGGGACTAGCAGCGACAATGAGCAGTTCTTC	CAISDVYGTSSDNEQFF
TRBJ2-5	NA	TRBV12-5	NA	TGTGCTAGTGGCTGGGGGGAGACCCAGTACTTC	CASGWGETQYF
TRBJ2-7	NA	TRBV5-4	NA	TGTGCCAGCAGCTTCTCTAACGAGCAGTACTTC	CASSFSNEQYF
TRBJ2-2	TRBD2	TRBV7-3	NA	TGTGCCAGCAGCGCGAGACTAGCGGGAGGGCCCTCAAATACCGGGGAGCTGTTTTTT	CASSARLAGGPSNTGELFF
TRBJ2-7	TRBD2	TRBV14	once	TGTGCCAGCAGCCAAGTAGGGTCTAGCGGGAGACCCGAGCAGTACTTC	CASSQVGSSGRPEQYF
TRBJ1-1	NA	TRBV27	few	TGTGCCAGCAGTTTCCAGGGGATGAGCGCTGAAGCTTTCTTT	CASSFQGMSAEAFF
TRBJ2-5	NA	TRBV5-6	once	TGTGCCAGCAGCTTGGACGGGGAACAAGAGACCCAGTACTTC	CASSLDGEQETQYF
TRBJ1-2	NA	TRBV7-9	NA	TGTGCCAGCAGCCTACCCTTATCCGAGGAGGGTTCGAACTATGGCTACACCTTC	CASSLPLSEEGSNYGYTF
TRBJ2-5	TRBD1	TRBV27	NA	TGTGCCGCTGGGACAGGGCAAGGAGAGACCCAGTACTTC	CAAGTGQGETQYF